Listed below are T cell receptor beta chains from one sample, sequenced in a study of cytomegalovirus exposure and HLA in healthy donors. Here immunoSEQ multiplex PCR was the method, and the copy in TCRdb shows in-frame clones only, minus some. The sample includes some 180,000 clones, around nine tenths of them seen just once. The sample was PBMCs. These receptors originate from a man younger than 45 in good health and CMV-seropositive. CDR3s include the opening cysteine and the closing phenylalanine or tryptophan. The D gene is left open where the match is weak. Expanded clones get a size class; other rows say once, few or many, or leave the size out.

size | J | V | D | CDR3 | DNA
. | TRBJ2-7 | TRBV12-5 | . | CASGLSGRTFYEQYF | TGTGCTAGTGGTTTATCGGGCAGGACGTTCTACGAGCAGTACTTC
. | TRBJ2-3 | TRBV27 | . | CASSLWTGLSTDTQYF | TGTGCCAGCAGTTTATGGACGGGGCTTAGCACAGATACGCAGTATTTT
. | TRBJ1-4 | TRBV5-8 | . | CASSLLGTNFGKLFF | TGTGCCAGCAGCTTGTTGGGGACAAACTTCGGAAAACTGTTTTTT
. | TRBJ2-5 | TRBV7-2 | . | CASSTLLEDF | TGTGCCAGCAGCACCCTTCTAGAGGACTTC
few | TRBJ1-3 | TRBV18 | . | CASSPQGRSGNTIYF | TGTGCCAGCTCACCACAGGGCCGATCTGGAAACACCATATATTTT
few | TRBJ1-2 | TRBV7-2 | . | CASSLVRFSGYTF | TGTGCCAGCAGCTTAGTTAGGTTTTCTGGCTACACCTTC
. | TRBJ2-1 | TRBV19 | TRBD1 | CASINRTGEYNEQFF | TGTGCCAGTATCAACCGGACAGGGGAATACAATGAGCAGTTCTTC
. | TRBJ1-1 | TRBV9 | TRBD1 | CASSAGTGGTEAFF | TGTGCCAGCAGCGCGGGGACAGGGGGGACTGAAGCTTTCTTT
. | TRBJ1-6 | TRBV27 | TRBD1 | CAVRTGTTYNSPLHF | TGTGCCGTAAGGACAGGGACGACCTATAATTCACCCCTCCACTTT
. | TRBJ2-7 | TRBV28 | TRBD2 | CASNRPASGKVPTYEQYF | TGTGCCAGCAATCGCCCGGCTAGCGGGAAGGTACCGACCTACGAGCAGTACTTC
. | TRBJ1-1 | TRBV6-5 | . | CASSYGTEAFF | TGTGCCAGCAGTTATGGGACTGAAGCTTTCTTT
. | TRBJ2-5 | TRBV11-2 | . | CASSLLHERIQYF | TGTGCCAGCAGCCTCCTGCACGAAAGGATCCAGTACTTC
. | TRBJ2-7 | TRBV27 | . | CASRDREASYEQYF | TGTGCCAGCAGAGACCGGGAAGCCTCCTACGAGCAGTACTTC
once | TRBJ1-1 | TRBV7-2 | . | CASSLLEANTEAFF | TGTGCCAGCAGCTTACTCGAGGCGAACACTGAAGCTTTCTTT
many | TRBJ1-6 | TRBV4-2 | TRBD1 | CASSRAGQGSSPLHF | TGTGCCAGCAGCCGAGCGGGACAGGGGTCTTCACCCCTCCACTTT
. | TRBJ2-2 | TRBV2 | . | CASSEGGPGELFF | TGTGCCAGCAGTGAAGGAGGACCCGGGGAGCTGTTTTTT
. | TRBJ2-2 | TRBV9 | . | CASSVGVTGELFF | TGTGCCAGCAGCGTTGGGGTTACCGGGGAGCTGTTTTTT
. | TRBJ1-3 | TRBV19 | TRBD1 | CASSFPGTASGNTIYF | TGTGCCAGTAGTTTCCCCGGGACAGCCTCTGGAAACACCATATATTTT
. | TRBJ2-7 | TRBV5-1 | TRBD1 | CASSLGQGSEQYF | TGCGCCAGCAGCCTGGGACAGGGATCCGAGCAGTACTTC
. | TRBJ1-6 | TRBV7-3 | TRBD1 | CASSAGQQNSPLHF | TGTGCCAGCAGCGCGGGACAGCAGAATTCACCCCTCCACTTT
. | TRBJ2-7 | TRBV2 | . | CASSEWAGTYEQYF | TGTGCCAGCAGTGAATGGGCAGGTACCTACGAGCAGTACTTC
. | TRBJ1-1 | TRBV7-6 | TRBD1 | CASSLGTGGPEAFF | TGTGCCAGCAGCTTAGGGACAGGGGGCCCGGAAGCTTTCTTT
. | TRBJ1-1 | TRBV27 | . | CASTRQTPGGTEAFF | TGTGCCAGCACGCGGCAGACTCCGGGGGGCACTGAAGCTTTCTTT
. | TRBJ2-1 | TRBV5-1 | . | CASSLGADSFF | TGCGCCAGCAGCTTGGGAGCAGATTCCTTCTTC
once | TRBJ2-7 | TRBV11-3 | . | CASSIGQLSSYEQYF | TGTGCCAGCAGCATCGGACAGTTAAGCTCCTACGAGCAGTACTTC
. | TRBJ2-6 | TRBV27 | . | CASGISSGANVLTF | TGTGCCAGCGGAATAAGCTCTGGGGCCAACGTCCTGACTTTC
. | TRBJ2-2 | TRBV6-1 | TRBD2 | CASSDTRGGAGTGELFF | TGTGCCAGCAGTGATACCCGCGGGGGGGCAGGGACCGGGGAGCTGTTTTTT
. | TRBJ1-2 | TRBV7-9 | . | CASSLSGEGYTF | TGTGCCAGCAGCTTATCGGGGGAGGGCTACACCTTC
once | TRBJ2-7 | TRBV19 | . | CASSTGQPGAYEQYF | TGTGCCAGTAGCACGGGACAACCCGGCGCCTACGAGCAGTACTTC
. | TRBJ2-7 | TRBV6-5 | . | CASSYPNRDDEQYF | TGTGCCAGCAGTTACCCCAACAGGGATGACGAGCAGTACTTC
. | TRBJ1-1 | TRBV4-3 | . | CASRRGVGRQGNTEAFF | TGCGCCAGCAGAAGGGGAGTGGGGAGGCAGGGGAACACTGAAGCTTTCTTT
. | TRBJ2-3 | TRBV18 | . | CASSPLGSDTDTQYF | TGTGCCAGCTCACCTCTAGGTTCGGACACAGATACGCAGTATTTT
. | TRBJ2-3 | TRBV6-6 | . | CASSAGAGRADTQYF | TGTGCCAGCAGTGCCGGGGCTGGTCGCGCAGATACGCAGTATTTT
. | TRBJ1-5 | TRBV5-6 | . | CASSLAGGTSNQPQHF | TGTGCCAGCAGCTTGGCCGGGGGGACTAGCAATCAGCCCCAGCATTTT
. | TRBJ2-5 | TRBV6-1 | . | CASRGAKETQYF | TGTGCCAGCAGGGGCGCGAAAGAGACCCAGTACTTC
. | TRBJ2-7 | TRBV27 | . | CASRSSGSEQYF | TGTGCCAGCAGGTCCTCGGGTTCCGAGCAGTACTTC
. | TRBJ1-2 | TRBV7-2 | . | CASSLVGSGYTF | TGTGCCAGCAGCTTAGTAGGGTCTGGCTACACCTTC
. | TRBJ2-7 | TRBV15 | . | CATSPLGSHEQYF | TGTGCCACCAGCCCCCTGGGTTCCCACGAGCAGTACTTC
. | TRBJ2-7 | TRBV2 | TRBD2 | CASGQVGGLAGAYEQYF | TGTGCCAGCGGCCAAGTAGGGGGACTAGCGGGAGCCTACGAGCAGTACTTC
. | TRBJ2-7 | TRBV9 | . | CASSFTSTNYEQYF | TGTGCCAGCAGCTTTACCTCGACGAACTACGAGCAGTACTTC
. | TRBJ1-5 | TRBV27 | TRBD1 | CASSDGQGRNQPQHF | TGTGCCAGCAGCGACGGACAGGGGCGGAATCAGCCCCAGCATTTT
. | TRBJ1-6 | TRBV30 | . | CAFQSEGSPLHF | TGTGCCTTCCAATCCGAAGGTTCACCCCTCCACTTT